Below, 16 T cell receptor beta chains from the same sample are listed, as sequenced in a study of blood T cell repertoires in COVID-19. The repertoire was sequenced with immunoSEQ multiplex PCR; TCRdb's copy has only in-frame clones and lacks some. The table shows around 300,000 clones, with approximately 87% occurring only once. What was sequenced was peripheral blood. The source of these receptors is a woman aged 45-59 years with active or convalescent COVID-19.

This clone was recorded a few times. This chain joins TRBV28 and TRBJ1-2; no definite D call. Per the germline V gene, CDR1 is MDHEN and CDR2 is SYDVKM. The length of the CDR3 is 12 residues. V dropped 6 bases and J dropped 8 bases, with 13 bases sitting between them. This CDR3 reads CASSAVMGGYTF. CDR3 bases: TGTGCCAGCAGCGCTGTTATGGGCGGCTACACCTTC.

V is TRBV6-5 and J is TRBJ1-1, with D possibly matching TRBD1 (5 bases). From germline, CDR1 is MNHEY and CDR2 SVGAGI. This CDR3 has 14 residues. The V and J ends lost 2 bases and 5 bases respectively, with 12 bases between them. CDR3 amino acids: CASSYTGGGTEAFF. The CDR3, as DNA: TGTGCCAGCAGTTACACGGGGGGAGGGACTGAAGCTTTCTTT.

The chain uses TRBV6-2 or TRBV6-3 and TRBJ1-6; TRBD1 aligns across 12 bases. With 2 bases clipped from V and 3 bases from J, the junction kept 2 bases outside the gene matches. CDR3 length equals 17 residues. Germline CDR1 is MNHEY and CDR2 is SVGEGT. The CDR3: CASSYGTGGGYNSPLHF. Here the CDR3 DNA reads TGTGCCAGCAGTTACGGGACAGGGGGCGGCTATAATTCACCCCTCCACTTT.

V usage is TRBV11-2 and J usage is TRBJ1-4; D is unresolved. Germline V lookup: CDR1 SGHAT, CDR2 FQNNGV. The germline V and J ends were trimmed by 0 bases and 8 bases, with 13 bases remaining between them. This CDR3 is built from 15 residues. Here the CDR3 DNA reads TGTGCCAGCAGCTTAGAGGGTCGTCGGGAGGAAAAACTGTTTTTT. It is translated as CASSLEGRREEKLFF.

The rearrangement links TRBV7-8 to TRBJ1-2; weak D call: TRBD1 (5 bases). CDR3 length equals 15 residues. Trimming shortened V by 4 bases and J by 3 bases, and 15 bases separated the two germline ends. Germline V gene lookup returns CDR1 SGHVS and CDR2 FQNEAQ. This chain's CDR3 is CASSSGLQEYYGYTF. As DNA, the CDR3 is TGTGCCAGCAGCTCCGGGCTACAGGAGTACTATGGCTACACCTTC.

The rearrangement joins TRBV7-2 to TRBJ2-3; D might be TRBD1 (6 bases). The CDR3 contains 14 residues. V was pared by 0 bases and J by 3 bases, with 7 bases between. Germline CDR1 reads SGHTA; CDR2 reads FQGNSA. The CDR3 sequence is CASSLAGTTDTQYF. In DNA, the CDR3 is TGTGCCAGCAGCTTAGCCGGGACAACAGATACGCAGTATTTT.

The gene calls are TRBV9 and TRBJ2-3; D is uncertain. The germline gives CDR1 SGDLS, CDR2 YYNGEE. The CDR3 consists of 13 residues. Deletions cut 0 bases from V and 7 bases from J, with 9 bases between. CDR3 bases: TGTGCCAGCAGCGTAGGGGCAGAGCATACGCAGTATTTT. It translates to CASSVGAEHTQYF.

The chain combines TRBV20-1 with TRBJ2-6, with D possibly matching TRBD1 (6 bases). Looked up from germline, CDR1 is DFQATT and CDR2 is SNEGSKA (reference sequence). CDR3 length: 16 amino acids. V was shortened by 3 bases and J by 0 bases, with 12 bases between the two germline ends. The CDR3 nucleotides are TGCAGTGCTAGTCCGACAGGAAGCTCTGGGGCCAACGTCCTGACTTTC. Translating it yields CSASPTGSSGANVLTF.

The chain employs TRBV21-1 and TRBJ2-5; TRBD2 is the table's D call, not checked against the DNA. TRBV21-1 is given as a pseudogene. CDR3 length equals 15 residues. The CDR3 loop reads CASSSGLAGEETQYF. DNA of the CDR3: TGTGCCAGCAGCAGTGGACTAGCGGGAGAAGAGACCCAGTACTTC.

This chain uses TRBV4-2 with TRBJ2-5; no clear D. CDR3 length: 14 amino acids. The V end was cut by 4 bases, the J end by 3 bases, with 12 bases between. Germline CDR1 LGHNA, CDR2 YNFKEQ. CDR3 region: CASSPGPIEETQYF. The CDR3 bases are TGTGCCAGCAGCCCAGGTCCGATAGAAGAGACCCAGTACTTC.

The V gene is TRBV5-6, the J gene TRBJ2-1, with 10 bases that match TRBD2. Germline V lookup: CDR1 SGHDT, CDR2 YYEEEE. V shed 4 bases and J 7 bases; nucleotides not matched to a gene: 14. This CDR3 has 17 amino acids. The CDR3 region is CASSPLGLAGAGNEQFF. The CDR3 DNA reads TGTGCCAGCAGCCCCTTGGGGCTAGCGGGGGCGGGAAATGAGCAGTTCTTC. Complete variable domain (other parts from reference TRBV5-6 and TRBJ2-1): DAGVTQSPTHLIKTRGQQVTLRCSPKSGHDTVSWYQQALGQGPQFIFQYYEEEERQRGNFPDRFSGHQFPNYSSELNVNALLLGDSALYLCASSPLGLAGAGNEQFFGPGTRLTVL.

This CDR3 reads CASSSPIRGLAEAFF. CDR3 sequence (DNA): TGTGCCAGCAGTTCACCCATCAGGGGGTTGGCTGAAGCTTTCTTT. This chain links TRBV28 with TRBJ1-1; 7 nucleotides align to TRBD1. Per germline, CDR1 MDHEN and CDR2 SYDVKM. The CDR3 has 15 residues. Trimming removed 4 bases from V and 6 bases from J; junction bases left unmatched: 11.

This clone was recorded only once. CDR3 protein: CASSKAGTGSYYEQYF. CDR3 bases: TGCGCCAGCAGCAAGGCGGGGACAGGGTCATACTACGAGCAGTACTTC. The chain employs TRBV5-1 and TRBJ2-7; TRBD1 matches 9 bases. The V gene end was trimmed by 4 bases and the J gene end by 3 bases; junction bases not matched to a gene: 11. Germline CDR1 and CDR2: SGHRS and YFSETQ. The CDR3 is made up of 16 amino acids.

The J gene is TRBJ2-1, the V gene TRBV9; TRBD2 matches 11 bases. V lost 4 bases, J lost 4 bases, and 7 bases stayed unmatched. The CDR3 is 16 residues long. Germline loops: CDR1 SGDLS, CDR2 YYNGEE. The CDR3 here is CASSPLAGGSYNEQFF. The DNA for the CDR3 is TGTGCCAGCAGCCCCTTAGCGGGGGGGTCATACAATGAGCAGTTCTTC.

The J gene is TRBJ2-3, the V gene TRBV7-6; TRBD1 matches at 12 bases. The CDR3 consists of 18 residues. From germline, CDR1 is SGHVS and CDR2 FNYEAQ. The V segment lost 0 bases and the J segment 3 bases; nucleotides outside the gene matches: 7. The CDR3 region has the DNA TGTGCCAGCAGCTTAGCGTTCCGGGACAGGGGGCATACAGATACGCAGTATTTT. Encoded protein: CASSLAFRDRGHTDTQYF.

The chain uses TRBV29-1 and TRBJ1-1, with a possible D match to TRBD1 (5 bases). Per the germline V gene, CDR1 is SQVTM and CDR2 is ANQGSEA. V was cut by 6 bases and J by 0 bases, with 11 bases left in between. The CDR3 extends over 13 amino acids. The CDR3 region is CSVSTGLNTEAFF. DNA of the CDR3: TGCAGCGTCAGTACAGGCCTGAACACTGAAGCTTTCTTT.